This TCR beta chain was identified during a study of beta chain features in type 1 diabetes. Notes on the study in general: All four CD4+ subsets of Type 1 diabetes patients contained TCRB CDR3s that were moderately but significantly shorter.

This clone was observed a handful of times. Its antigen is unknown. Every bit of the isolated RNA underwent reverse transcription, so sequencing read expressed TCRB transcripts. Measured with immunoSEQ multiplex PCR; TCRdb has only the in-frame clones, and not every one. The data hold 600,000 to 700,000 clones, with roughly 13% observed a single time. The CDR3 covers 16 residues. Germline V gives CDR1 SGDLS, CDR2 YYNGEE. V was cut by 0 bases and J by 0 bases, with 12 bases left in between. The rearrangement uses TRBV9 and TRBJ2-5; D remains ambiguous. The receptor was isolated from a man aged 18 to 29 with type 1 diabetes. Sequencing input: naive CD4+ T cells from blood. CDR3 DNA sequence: TGTGCCAGCAGCGTAGCTACAACAGAATACCAAGAGACCCAGTACTTC. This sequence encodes CASSVATTEYQETQYF.